These T cell receptor beta chains were read from a single sample in a study of T-cell reconstitution after alpha-beta-depleted transplantation in children. TCRdb used MiXCR to reprocess the PCR reads, holding one entry per CDR3 protein. The sample carries around 400,000 distinct CDR3 sequences, approximately 11% recorded once. The material was PBMCs from the stem cell graft donor, obtained from the stem cell graft. The receptors were sampled from a human donor who donated a stem cell graft to a child with acute myeloid leukemia. The CDR3 runs from the conserved cysteine through the conserved F or W. Each record gives: D gene, V gene, clone size, J gene, CDR3 protein, CDR3 DNA. The D gene is left open where the match is weak. Expanded clones get a size class; other rows say once, few or many, or leave the size out.

>NA|TRBV29-1|NA|TRBJ1-1
CSVEDLGTYEAFF
TGCAGCGTTGAAGATCTGGGGACTTATGAAGCTTTCTTT
>NA|TRBV20-1|NA|TRBJ1-4
CSARGGDINEKLFF
TGCAGTGCTAGGGGGGGGGATATTAATGAAAAACTGTTTTTT
>TRBD2|TRBV5-1|NA|TRBJ2-7
CASRLAGLALMEQYF
TGCGCCAGCAGATTGGCCGGACTAGCATTGATGGAGCAGTACTTC
>NA|TRBV5-1|few|TRBJ1-2
CASTNGEPTGYTF
TGCGCCAGCACAAACGGGGAGCCCACAGGCTACACCTTC
>NA|TRBV6-6|few|TRBJ1-5
CASSQNQPQHF
TGTGCCAGCAGTCAGAATCAGCCCCAGCATTTT
>NA|TRBV9|few|TRBJ2-7
CASSVGGYGAEQYF
TGTGCCAGCAGCGTAGGAGGGTACGGGGCCGAGCAGTACTTC
>NA|TRBV5-1|NA|TRBJ1-2
CASSLDRGGRGYTF
TGCGCCAGCAGCTTGGATCGGGGAGGCCGCGGCTACACCTTC
>NA|TRBV11-1|few|TRBJ2-1
CASSSSGLGYNEQFF
TGTGCCAGCAGCTCTTCCGGGCTAGGATACAATGAGCAGTTCTTC
>NA|TRBV15|NA|TRBJ2-5
CATSRQGGEETQYF
TGTGCCACCAGTCGACAGGGAGGGGAAGAGACCCAGTACTTC
>NA|TRBV5-5|NA|TRBJ2-4
CASSLSGQNSQYF
TGTGCCAGCAGCTTGTCCGGCCAAAACAGTCAGTACTTC
>NA|TRBV5-1|few|TRBJ2-2
CASSPTFRPTNTGELFF
TGCGCCAGCAGCCCCACCTTTAGACCTACGAACACCGGGGAGCTGTTTTTT
>NA|TRBV7-2|many|TRBJ2-3
CATSRAANPDTQYF
TGTGCCACCTCACGGGCGGCTAACCCGGATACGCAGTATTTT
>TRBD1|TRBV12-3/TRBV12-4|NA|TRBJ2-2
CASSQTTGQGYGELFF
TGTGCCAGCAGTCAAACCACGGGACAGGGGTACGGGGAGCTGTTTTTT
>NA|TRBV12-3/TRBV12-4|NA|TRBJ2-2
CASTIFGALNTGELFF
TGTGCCAGCACCATTTTTGGGGCTCTTAACACCGGGGAGCTGTTTTTT
>NA|TRBV10-2|NA|TRBJ1-1
CASRKGPNTEAFF
TGCGCCAGCCGGAAGGGCCCGAACACTGAAGCTTTCTTT
>TRBD1|TRBV5-1|NA|TRBJ1-2
CASSSNPGQTGYTF
TGCGCCAGCAGCTCAAACCCGGGACAGACTGGCTACACCTTC
>NA|TRBV3-1|many|TRBJ2-4
CASSQGPQREAKNIQYF
TGTGCCAGCAGCCAAGGTCCCCAAAGGGAAGCCAAAAACATTCAGTACTTC
>NA|TRBV20-1|many|TRBJ2-5
CSAEKAGEETQYF
TGCAGTGCGGAGAAGGCAGGGGAAGAGACCCAGTACTTC
>NA|TRBV27|NA|TRBJ1-5
CASSLSYSMAQHF
TGTGCCAGCAGTTTATCGTACTCTATGGCCCAGCATTTT
>NA|TRBV6-5|NA|TRBJ2-1
CASSYSEQASSYNEQFF
TGTGCCAGCAGTTACTCGGAACAGGCGAGCTCCTACAATGAGCAGTTCTTC
>NA|TRBV18|few|TRBJ2-2
CASSPQSGNTGELFF
TGTGCCAGCTCACCACAGTCGGGGAACACCGGGGAGCTGTTTTTT
>TRBD1|TRBV5-6|NA|TRBJ1-2
CASSLGTGGTTNYGYTF
TGTGCCAGCAGCCTGGGGACAGGGGGAACCACTAACTATGGCTACACCTTC
>NA|TRBV9|few|TRBJ1-3
CASSVGMASGNTIYF
TGTGCCAGCAGCGTAGGCATGGCCTCTGGAAACACCATATATTTT
>NA|TRBV7-2|few|TRBJ2-3
CASSLWALTDTQYF
TGTGCCAGCAGCTTGTGGGCGCTCACAGATACGCAGTATTTT
>NA|TRBV7-6|many|TRBJ1-3
CASSLGQVSGNTIYF
TGTGCCAGCAGCTTAGGACAGGTGTCTGGAAACACCATATATTTT
>TRBD1|TRBV7-3|few|TRBJ1-1
CASSLGTGSEAFF
TGTGCCAGCAGCTTAGGGACAGGATCTGAAGCTTTCTTT
>NA|TRBV7-9|few|TRBJ2-2
CASSSTGLSHTGELFF
TGTGCCAGCAGCTCTACAGGGTTGAGTCACACCGGGGAGCTGTTTTTT
>TRBD1|TRBV7-6|few|TRBJ2-5
CASSLDWTGRQETQYF
TGTGCCAGCAGCTTAGATTGGACAGGGAGGCAAGAGACCCAGTACTTC
>NA|TRBV20-1|NA|TRBJ2-4
CSAPGQTNIQYF
TGCAGTGCCCCGGGGCAAACAAACATTCAGTACTTC
>NA|TRBV5-1|few|TRBJ1-5
CASSIRGEGAQHF
TGCGCCAGCAGCATTCGGGGGGAGGGGGCCCAGCATTTT